Sequencing of this TCR beta chain was carried out in a study of blood T cell repertoires in COVID-19 (dated by TCRdb to 2020 to 2022). Looking at the study overall: Samples covering the acute and convalescent phases of COVID-19 were provided by collaborators in the United States, Italy and Spain. The prospective study material was composed of cDNA or gDNA derived from T cells, B-cell-depleted T cells, or PBMCs. The dataset comprised deeply sampled blood TCRbeta repertoires from subjects exposed to, actively infected with, or recovered from COVID-19. The repertoires were released in a freely available public database intended as a resource for research on the immune response to SARS-CoV-2. Samples were obtained from the ongoing ImmuneRACE study (first 160 participants) and from 1,254 subjects provided by 6 global collaborators. A de-identified subject ID, COVID-19 status, age in years and sex were almost always included in the sample metadata. Where available, HLA class I and class II types were obtained from metadata supplied by the sample provider rather than from assay-based typing. General conclusions and limits of the study: The amount of clinical and demographic metadata varied by source and participant and was provided uncurated.

Details on this clone: Its recognized antigen is unknown. Nothing much larger sits one base from this clone, and base qualities are not available.

TCRbeta CDR3 regions were amplified from genomic DNA using the immunoSEQ Assay, a bias-controlled multiplex PCR. The authors' analysis ran thus. Nucleated cell counts per sample were estimated from amplification of reference gene primers within the assay. To quantify the absolute abundance of each unique TCRbeta CDR3 rearrangement, sequence reads were collapsed and filtered. For each sample, productive Simpson clonality was calculated by taking the square root of Simpson's diversity index across productive rearrangements. TCRdb limited this immuneACCESS table to in-frame rearrangements with V and J called. A share of clones is missing; checked studies link under half to unresolved V genes, and the rest is unexplained. V and J calls plus clone size are reproduced from that table; the DNA served to infer D and trimming. The sample table lists some 70,000 clones, nearly 90% of them with a count of one. The ten biggest clones cover around 3.7% of the sample.

In Seattle, one collaborating source enrolled patients while the infection was active and tracked those patients longitudinally over the course of disease. Each collaborating institution followed its own protocols to collect whole blood in K2EDTA tubes. For TCRbeta analysis, collaborators shipped samples as frozen whole blood, isolated PBMCs, or DNA extracted from either of those sample types. At the junction V is shortened by 3 bases and J by 0 bases, with 25 bases in between. The CDR3 measures 20 amino acids from cysteine to phenylalanine. Of all the DNA, just the CDR3 is kept, 60 bases in frame from base 1. The germline V gene supplies CDR1 KGHSH and CDR2 LQKENI.

The sequence joins TRBV18 to TRBJ2-3; matching of 5 bases hints at TRBD1 as the D gene. The TCR was taken from a woman in her forties or fifties with COVID-19, enrolled during active disease. Material for sequencing was peripheral blood. The DNA reads as follows: TGTGCCAGCTCACCGAAGGGATGGGTCCAGACAGCAACTAGCACAGATACGCAGTATTTT. It translates to CASSPKGWVQTATSTDTQYF.